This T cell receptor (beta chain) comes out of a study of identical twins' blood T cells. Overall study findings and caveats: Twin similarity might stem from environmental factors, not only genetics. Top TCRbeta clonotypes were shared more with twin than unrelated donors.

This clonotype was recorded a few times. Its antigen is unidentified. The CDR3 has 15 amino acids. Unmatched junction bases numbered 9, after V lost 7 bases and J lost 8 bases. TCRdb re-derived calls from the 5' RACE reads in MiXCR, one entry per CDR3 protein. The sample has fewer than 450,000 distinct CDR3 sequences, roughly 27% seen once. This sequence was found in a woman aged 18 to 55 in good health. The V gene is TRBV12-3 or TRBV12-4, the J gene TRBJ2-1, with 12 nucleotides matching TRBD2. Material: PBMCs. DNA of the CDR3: TGTGCCAGCACTCGTCTAGCGGGGGGGATCGATGAGCAGTTCTTC. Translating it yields CASTRLAGGIDEQFF.